This T cell receptor beta chain was found in a study of blood T cell repertoires in COVID-19. Study as a whole: Italy, Spain and the United States were the sources of the convalescent and acute COVID-19 samples. T cells, B-cell-depleted T cells, or PBMCs supplied cDNA or gDNA.

Ages ranged from roughly 18 to 100 years, with residence in under 25 US areas. Clinical history reported by participants formed the basis on which cohorts were assigned. Some clones are missing from TCRdb's copy, which holds only in-frame ones; the method was immunoSEQ multiplex PCR. The sample includes about 210,000 clones, roughly 79% of them seen just once. Per germline, CDR1 MNHEY and CDR2 SMNVEV (reference sequence). The V and J ends lost 2 bases and 0 bases respectively, with 10 bases between them. The CDR3 runs to 15 residues. Sequenced material: PBMCs or T cells enriched from blood (not recorded which). The TCR sequence derives from a woman between 45 and 65 years old with acute COVID-19. The chain links TRBV27 to TRBJ1-1; D remains ambiguous. Here the CDR3 DNA reads TGTGCCAGCAGTTTAGACGGGATCTTGAACACTGAAGCTTTCTTT. As protein: CASSLDGILNTEAFF.